This TCR beta chain was sequenced in a study of cytomegalovirus exposure and HLA in healthy donors. The PCR ran on 60 Vbeta and 13 Jbeta primers. The table came from immunoSEQ multiplex PCR; TCRdb's copy has only in-frame clones and leaves some out. The sample contains about 160,000 clones, over 70% of which appear only once. The CDR3 spans 12 residues. J lost 5 bases, V lost 10 bases, and 4 bases had no gene match. Germline V gene data show CDR1 as SGHNT and CDR2 as YYREEE (reference sequence). Sequenced sample: PBMCs. The chain has TRBV5-4 and TRBJ2-2; 8 bases match TRBD1. The clonotype comes from a man between 18 and 29 years old in good health and CMV-seropositive. The CDR3 DNA reads TGTGCCGGACAGGGAGGAACCGGGGAGCTGTTTTTT. It encodes CAGQGGTGELFF.